This T cell receptor beta chain was sequenced in a study of T cells in Graves' hyperthyroidism and ophthalmopathy. Study details: Any treatment followed the collection of peripheral blood at initial diagnosis.

This clonotype occurred many times. Antigen: not known. Regarding the study as a whole: Blood held most thyroid clonotypes expanded above 0.001 frequency.

Amplified TCR beta CDR3 regions came from RNA transcripts. With the HTBI primer set, the TCR CDR3 went through a first round of RT-PCR. TCRdb called the multiplex PCR reads again in MiXCR, with one record for every CDR3 protein. In the table there are fewer than 350,000 distinct CDR3 sequences, around 19% of which are singletons. In the ophthalmopathy cohort, Clinical Activity Score was at least 3, NOSPECS grade at least 4, and duration under 3 months. The CDR3 is 13 residues long. The germline CDR1 and CDR2 sequences are DFQATT and SNEGSKA (reference sequence). V gave up 2 bases and J gave up 5 bases; unmatched junction bases: 4.

This chain links TRBV20-1 with TRBJ2-7, with 9 bases aligning to TRBD1. The sequencing input was blood. The receptor's source is a man aged 50 to 59 with Graves' ophthalmopathy. CDR3 region: CSARRTGVDEQYF. The CDR3 DNA is TGCAGTGCTAGACGGACAGGGGTCGACGAGCAGTACTTC.